Listed below are T cell receptor beta chains from one sample, sequenced in a study of cytomegalovirus exposure and HLA in healthy donors. Produced via immunoSEQ multiplex PCR; TCRdb's table is partial and in-frame only. Of about 120,000 clones listed, about 80% are singletons. The sample taken for sequencing was PBMCs. The receptor set was obtained from a woman aged 40 to 50 in good health and CMV-seropositive. Both conserved end residues are part of each CDR3. A D gene is named only where the DNA matches it firmly. Clone size appears in some rows only: once, few, many, or a class for an expanded clone.

once,TRBV5-6,NA,TRBJ2-5,TGTGCCAGCAGCTTTCCCCCGGCACTAGGGACACAAGAGACCCAGTACTTC,CASSFPPALGTQETQYF
NA,TRBV5-1,NA,TRBJ1-1,TGCGCCAGCAGCTTGGCAGGGCTTGGGAACACTGAAGCTTTCTTT,CASSLAGLGNTEAFF
NA,TRBV30,NA,TRBJ1-1,TGTGCCTGGACGACAGCGCCGGTGGGGGCTTTCTTT,CAWTTAPVGAFF
NA,TRBV7-3,NA,TRBJ2-3,TGTGCCAGCAGCCGGACTAGCACAGATACGCAGTATTTT,CASSRTSTDTQYF
NA,TRBV9,TRBD2,TRBJ2-1,TGTGCCAGCAGCCACCCGAGGACTAGCGGGAGGAATGAGCAGTTCTTC,CASSHPRTSGRNEQFF
NA,TRBV15,NA,TRBJ1-1,TGTGCCACCAGCAGATTGAGGGAGGCTGAAGCTTTCTTT,CATSRLREAEAFF
NA,TRBV5-4,TRBD2,TRBJ2-7,TGTGCCAGCAGCTACGAAGGGACTAGCGGTTATACCTACGAGCAGTACTTC,CASSYEGTSGYTYEQYF
NA,TRBV27,TRBD1,TRBJ2-5,TGTGCCAGCAGTTCCTCGGGGACAGGGAAACGAGAGACCCAGTACTTC,CASSSSGTGKRETQYF
NA,TRBV5-6,NA,TRBJ1-5,TGTGCCAGCAGCTTGTACAGGGCTCCCAATCAGCCCCAGCATTTT,CASSLYRAPNQPQHF
NA,TRBV6-1,NA,TRBJ2-6,TGTGCCAGCAGTGTGACAGGTCTAAACTCTGGGGCCAACGTCCTGACTTTC,CASSVTGLNSGANVLTF
NA,TRBV10-3,NA,TRBJ1-1,TGTGCCATCAGATCGGGAGGGATGAACACTGAAGCTTTCTTT,CAIRSGGMNTEAFF
NA,TRBV2,TRBD1,TRBJ2-3,TGTGCCCTGAGGGAACGACAGGGAACAGATACGCAGTATTTT,CALRERQGTDTQYF
NA,TRBV29-1,NA,TRBJ1-1,TGCAGCGCCTCCCAGGGGAGGAACACTGAAGCTTTCTTT,CSASQGRNTEAFF
NA,TRBV19,NA,TRBJ2-2,TGTGCCAGTAGACAGGGCACCGGGGAGCTGTTTTTT,CASRQGTGELFF
once,TRBV19,NA,TRBJ1-2,TGTGCCAGTAGTATGGAGACTGAGGCTAACTATGGCTACACCTTC,CASSMETEANYGYTF
NA,TRBV7-8,TRBD1,TRBJ1-2,TGTGCCAGCAGCTCCCGGGACAGGGATGGCTACACCTTC,CASSSRDRDGYTF
NA,TRBV28,TRBD2,TRBJ2-5,TGTGCCAGCAGTTTGGGGACTAGCGGGAGGGCGGGGACCCAGTACTTC,CASSLGTSGRAGTQYF
NA,TRBV19,TRBD1,TRBJ2-7,TGTGCCAGTAGCCGGGACAGGGAAGGGGAGCAGTACTTC,CASSRDREGEQYF
NA,TRBV4-1,TRBD1,TRBJ1-1,TGCGCCAGCACCCAGCGGGGGACAGGGAACACTGAAGCTTTCTTT,CASTQRGTGNTEAFF
few,TRBV27,TRBD1,TRBJ2-7,TGTGCCAGCAGGTTCAGGGGGAGTGGCGTCAACGAGCAGTACTTC,CASRFRGSGVNEQYF
NA,TRBV2,NA,TRBJ2-6,TGTGCCAGAAGTGCCCATCCTAGGTCTGGGGCCAACGTCCTGACTTTC,CARSAHPRSGANVLTF
few,TRBV5-8,NA,TRBJ1-6,TGTGCCAGCACCAGGGGACGGCTTAATTCACCCCTCCACTTT,CASTRGRLNSPLHF
NA,TRBV19,NA,TRBJ1-6,TGTGCCAGTAGTATAGGCGGAAATTCACCCCTCCACTTT,CASSIGGNSPLHF
NA,TRBV18,TRBD1,TRBJ1-1,TGTGCCAGCTCCCTAACAGGGGGTGAGGGAATGAACACTGAAGCTTTCTTT,CASSLTGGEGMNTEAFF
NA,TRBV7-9,NA,TRBJ1-1,TGTGCCAGCAGCTTAGACAGAGCGAACACTGAAGCTTTCTTT,CASSLDRANTEAFF
NA,TRBV25-1,TRBD1,TRBJ2-2,TGTGCCAGCAGTGAATTACCGGGACAGGGAACGGCCGGGGAGCTGTTTTTT,CASSELPGQGTAGELFF
NA,TRBV4-3,NA,TRBJ2-3,TGCGCCAGCAGCCAAGATTTGTCTGTCACGCAGTATTTT,CASSQDLSVTQYF
NA,TRBV5-1,NA,TRBJ2-3,TGCGCCAGCAGCTTAACTAGCACAGATACGCAGTATTTT,CASSLTSTDTQYF
few,TRBV6-1,NA,TRBJ1-2,TGTGCCAGCAGTGGCCCGACAGTGAGCTATGGCTACACCTTC,CASSGPTVSYGYTF
NA,TRBV18,NA,TRBJ2-3,TGTGCCAGCTCCACCCAGGGCGGGGAAGATACGCAGTATTTT,CASSTQGGEDTQYF
NA,TRBV5-4,TRBD2,TRBJ2-7,TGTGCCAGCAGCCAGGACGGGGGGACCCACGAGCAGTACTTC,CASSQDGGTHEQYF
NA,TRBV4-3,NA,TRBJ1-1,TGCGCCAGCAGCCAAGTTCGGGGGATGAACACTGAAGCTTTCTTT,CASSQVRGMNTEAFF
NA,TRBV6-4,NA,TRBJ1-1,TGTGCCAGCAGTGACTCGAGTAGGAGGGCTGGAGGCACTGAAGCTTTCTTT,CASSDSSRRAGGTEAFF
NA,TRBV18,TRBD1,TRBJ1-1,TGTGCCAGCTCGGGGACAGGGGGTAACACTGAAGCTTTCTTT,CASSGTGGNTEAFF
few,TRBV6-6,TRBD1,TRBJ1-4,TGTGCCAGCAGGCCTAGGACAGGGGGCAGCGGTGAAAAACTGTTTTTT,CASRPRTGGSGEKLFF
NA,TRBV7-2,NA,TRBJ1-1,TGTGCCAGCAGCCCCCCTACTGCAGGGGATGCCGTCACTGAAGCTTTCTTT,CASSPPTAGDAVTEAFF
few,TRBV5-8,NA,TRBJ2-1,TGTGCCAGCAGCATGGCCATGGCTAGTGGCTACAATGAGCAGTTCTTC,CASSMAMASGYNEQFF
few,TRBV5-1,TRBD2,TRBJ2-5,TGCGCCAGCAGCGCCCAGACTAGCGGGGGGTCAGAGACCCAGTACTTC,CASSAQTSGGSETQYF
few,TRBV6-6,NA,TRBJ2-5,TGTGCCAGCAGTTACTCGGGGGGTCAAGAGACCCAGTACTTC,CASSYSGGQETQYF
NA,TRBV10-1,NA,TRBJ2-5,TGCGCCAGCGCTCGGGACACGGGAAGAGAAGGTCAGTACTTC,CASARDTGREGQYF
NA,TRBV7-7,TRBD2,TRBJ2-1,TGTGCTAGCAGCTCAGGAACCGGGACTAACTTCAATGAGCAGTTCTTC,CASSSGTGTNFNEQFF
NA,TRBV10-3,TRBD2,TRBJ2-7,TGTGCCATCAGTGAGAAGTCCGGTGGGACTAGGTCCTACGAGCAGTACTTC,CAISEKSGGTRSYEQYF
NA,TRBV5-1,NA,TRBJ1-1,TGCGCCAGCAGCTTGGAAGCAGGGATGAACACTGAAGCTTTCTTT,CASSLEAGMNTEAFF
NA,TRBV18,NA,TRBJ1-4,TGTGCCAGCTCAAAAGGGTCCGGAGGAGGACTGTTTTTT,CASSKGSGGGLFF
NA,TRBV6-5,NA,TRBJ2-1,TGTGCCAGCAGTTCCCGTTGGGGGCGCGGCAATGAGCAGTTCTTC,CASSSRWGRGNEQFF
few,TRBV6-1,NA,TRBJ1-1,TGTGCCAGCAGAAGAGAAGTAGACACTGAAGCTTTCTTT,CASRREVDTEAFF
NA,TRBV9,NA,TRBJ1-4,TGTGCCAGCAGTGATGGGACACAGGGTTATGAAAAACTGTTTTTT,CASSDGTQGYEKLFF
NA,TRBV5-4,TRBD2,TRBJ2-1,TGTGCCAGCACCCGCCTTTCGGGGGGGCTTCGGGGTGAGCAGTTCTTC,CASTRLSGGLRGEQFF
NA,TRBV7-9,TRBD2,TRBJ2-5,TGTGCCAGCAGCCCCCGCGGACTAGCGGGGAACCAAGAGACCCAGTACTTC,CASSPRGLAGNQETQYF
NA,TRBV10-1,NA,TRBJ1-1,TGCGCCAGCAGTGAATCCGGGGGGCCGGAGATGAACACTGAAGCTTTCTTT,CASSESGGPEMNTEAFF
NA,TRBV9,TRBD2,TRBJ2-5,TGTGCCAGCAGCGTAGGCGGCGGGAGGGGAGAGACCCAGTACTTC,CASSVGGGRGETQYF
NA,TRBV10-3,NA,TRBJ2-7,TGTGCCATCAGTGATGTCCAGCGGAGGAGCTCCTACGAGCAGTACTTC,CAISDVQRRSSYEQYF
NA,TRBV5-6,TRBD1,TRBJ2-3,TGTGCCAGCAGCTGGGGGGACAGGGGGTCAGATACGCAGTATTTT,CASSWGDRGSDTQYF
NA,TRBV7-8,NA,TRBJ2-7,TGTGCCAGCAGTGTAGGGGGGGCGTTGGAGCAGTACTTC,CASSVGGALEQYF
NA,TRBV29-1,NA,TRBJ2-3,TGCAGCGCCACGGCCGATCGGGAGAGGAGCACAGATACGCAGTATTTT,CSATADRERSTDTQYF
NA,TRBV29-1,NA,TRBJ1-1,TGCAGCGCCGAACGGGGGACTGAAGCTTTCTTT,CSAERGTEAFF
NA,TRBV7-8,TRBD1,TRBJ2-1,TGTGCCAGCAGCGCCGGACAGGGGTCCCACAATGAGCAGTTCTTC,CASSAGQGSHNEQFF
NA,TRBV11-2,NA,TRBJ2-5,TGTGCCAGCAGCTTAGGTAGGACAGAACAAGAGACCCAGTACTTC,CASSLGRTEQETQYF